The entry below describes one T cell receptor beta chain. Produced via immunoSEQ multiplex PCR; TCRdb's table is partial and in-frame only. The sample records 300,000 to 400,000 clones, about 88% being singletons. Germline CDR1 and CDR2: SGHTS and YDEGEE. The length of the CDR3 is 12 residues. V was clipped by 5 bases and J by 2 bases, with 7 bases between them. This entry is derived from a study of blood T cell repertoires in COVID-19. Overall study context: Samples of COVID-19 (acute and convalescent) were obtained from the United States, Italy and Spain. Nucleic acid was either cDNA or gDNA, and it came from T cells, B-cell-depleted T cells, or PBMCs.

Cohort 3 donors were reported recovered after two negative PCRs, clearance, or symptom resolution. This sequence originates from a man aged 55 to 69 who had recovered from COVID-19. Sequenced material: PBMCs or T cells enriched from blood (not recorded which). The V gene is TRBV5-8, the J gene TRBJ1-2, with D hard to call. The CDR3, as DNA: TGTGCCAGCAGTACAGAGAACTATGGCTACACCTTC. It encodes CASSTENYGYTF.